This entry describes one T cell receptor (beta chain). This record comes from a study of shared clonotypes between healthy human individuals. The assay was immunoSEQ multiplex PCR, and TCRdb's table has in-frame clones only and misses some. The sample lists some 2.1 million clones, 85% to 95% occurring once. This sequence originates from a young man in good health. The source material was naive CD4+ T cells sorted from blood. Documented subset: CD45RA+ positively selected.

This CDR3 reads CASSPRAIGGRYTF. CDR3 sequence (DNA): TGTGCCAGCAGCCCCCGTGCGATCGGGGGGAGGTACACCTTC. The chain employs TRBV7-9 and TRBJ1-2; a possible D gene is TRBD1 (5 bases). The ends were cut back, 5 bases at V and 11 bases at J, with 21 bases in the middle. The CDR3 loop spans 14 amino acids. Germline V CDR1 and CDR2: SEHNR, FQNEAQ (reference sequence).